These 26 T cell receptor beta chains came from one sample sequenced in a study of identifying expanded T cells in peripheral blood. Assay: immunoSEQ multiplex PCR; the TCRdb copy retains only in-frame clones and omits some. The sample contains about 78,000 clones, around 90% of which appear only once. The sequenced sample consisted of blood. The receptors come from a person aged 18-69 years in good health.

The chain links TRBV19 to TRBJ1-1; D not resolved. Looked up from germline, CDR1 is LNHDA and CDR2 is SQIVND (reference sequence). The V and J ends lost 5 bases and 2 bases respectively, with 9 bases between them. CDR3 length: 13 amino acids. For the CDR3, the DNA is TGTGCCAGTAGTTCCGGGATCAACACTGAAGCTTTCTTT. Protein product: CASSSGINTEAFF. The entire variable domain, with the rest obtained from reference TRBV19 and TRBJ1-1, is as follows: DGGITQSPKYLFRKEGQNVTLSCEQNLNHDAMYWYRQDPGQGLRLIYYSQIVNDFQKGDIAEGYSVSREKKESFPLTVTSAQKNPTAFYLCASSSGINTEAFFGQGTRLTVV.

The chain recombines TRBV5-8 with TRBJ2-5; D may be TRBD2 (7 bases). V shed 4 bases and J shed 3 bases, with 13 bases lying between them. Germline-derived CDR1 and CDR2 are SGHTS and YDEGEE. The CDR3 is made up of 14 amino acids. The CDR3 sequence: CASSGRGAKETQYF. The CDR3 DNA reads TGTGCCAGCAGCGGGAGGGGGGCCAAAGAGACCCAGTACTTC.

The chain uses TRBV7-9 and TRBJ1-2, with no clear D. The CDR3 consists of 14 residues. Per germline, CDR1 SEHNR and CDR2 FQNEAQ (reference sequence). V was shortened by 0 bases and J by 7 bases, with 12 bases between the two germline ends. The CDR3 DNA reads TGTGCCAGCAGCTTAGCCGCGACCACGGGTGGCTACACCTTC. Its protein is CASSLAATTGGYTF.

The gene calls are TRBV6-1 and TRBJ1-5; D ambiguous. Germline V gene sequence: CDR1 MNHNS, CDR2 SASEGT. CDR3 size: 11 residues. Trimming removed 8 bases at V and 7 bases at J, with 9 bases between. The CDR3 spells CASGRLQPQHF. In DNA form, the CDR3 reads TGTGCCAGCGGCCGCTTACAGCCCCAGCATTTT.

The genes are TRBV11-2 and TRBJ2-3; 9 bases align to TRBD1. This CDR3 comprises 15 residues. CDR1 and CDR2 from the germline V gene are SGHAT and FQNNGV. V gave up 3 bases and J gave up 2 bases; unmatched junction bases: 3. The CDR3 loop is CASSFTGGSTDTQYF. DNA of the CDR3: TGTGCCAGCAGCTTTACAGGGGGCTCCACAGATACGCAGTATTTT. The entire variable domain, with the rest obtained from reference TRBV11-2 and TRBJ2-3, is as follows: EAGVAQSPRYKIIEKRQSVAFWCNPISGHATLYWYQQILGQGPKLLIQFQNNGVVDDSQLPKDRFSAERLKGVDSTLKIQPAKLEDSAVYLCASSFTGGSTDTQYFGPGTRLTVL.

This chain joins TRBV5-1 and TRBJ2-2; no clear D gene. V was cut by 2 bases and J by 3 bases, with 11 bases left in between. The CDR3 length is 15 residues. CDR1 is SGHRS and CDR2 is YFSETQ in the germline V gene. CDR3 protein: CASSLRLRDTGELFF. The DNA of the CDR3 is TGCGCCAGCAGCTTAAGACTTAGGGACACCGGGGAGCTGTTTTTT.

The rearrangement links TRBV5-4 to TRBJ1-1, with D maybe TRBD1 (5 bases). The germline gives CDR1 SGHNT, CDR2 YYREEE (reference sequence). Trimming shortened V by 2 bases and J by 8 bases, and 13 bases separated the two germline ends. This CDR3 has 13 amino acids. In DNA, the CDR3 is TGTGCCAGCAGCTTATGGGGCCGAGGGGAAGCTTTCTTT. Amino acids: CASSLWGRGEAFF.

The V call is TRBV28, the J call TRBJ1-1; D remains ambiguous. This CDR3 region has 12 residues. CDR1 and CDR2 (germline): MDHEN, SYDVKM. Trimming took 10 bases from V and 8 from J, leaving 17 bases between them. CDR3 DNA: TGTGCCATCACAGCTCCCTGGCTAGAAGCTTTCTTT. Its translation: CAITAPWLEAFF. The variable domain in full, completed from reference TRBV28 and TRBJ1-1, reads DVKVTQSSRYLVKRTGEKVFLECVQDMDHENMFWYRQDPGLGLRLIYFSYDVKMKEKGDIPEGYSVSREKKERFSLILESASTNQTSMYLCAITAPWLEAFFGQGTRLTVV.

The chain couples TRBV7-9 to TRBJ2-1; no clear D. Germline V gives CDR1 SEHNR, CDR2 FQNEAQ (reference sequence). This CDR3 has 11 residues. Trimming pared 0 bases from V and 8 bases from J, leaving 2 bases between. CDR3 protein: CASSLADEQFF. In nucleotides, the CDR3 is TGTGCCAGCAGCTTAGCAGATGAGCAGTTCTTC.

This CDR3 reads CAISENQGDGYTF. The CDR3 region has the DNA TGTGCCATCAGTGAGAACCAGGGCGATGGCTACACCTTC. The chain links TRBV10-3 to TRBJ1-2; D is possibly TRBD1 (5 bases). Trimming pared 2 bases from V and 6 bases from J, leaving 10 bases between. Germline V gene sequence: CDR1 ENHRY, CDR2 SYGVKD. This CDR3 is built from 13 residues.

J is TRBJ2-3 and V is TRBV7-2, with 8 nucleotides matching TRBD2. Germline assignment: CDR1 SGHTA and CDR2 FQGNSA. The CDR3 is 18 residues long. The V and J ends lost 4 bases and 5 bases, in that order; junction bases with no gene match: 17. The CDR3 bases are TGTGCCAGCAGCTATAATTTTGGGTTGGCTAGCGGGCGAGATACGCAGTATTTT. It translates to CASSYNFGLASGRDTQYF.

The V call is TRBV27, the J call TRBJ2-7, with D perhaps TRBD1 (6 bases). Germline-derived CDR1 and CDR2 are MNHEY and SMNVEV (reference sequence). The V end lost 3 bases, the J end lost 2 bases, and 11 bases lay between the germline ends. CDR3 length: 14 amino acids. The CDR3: CASSFMDSPYEQYF. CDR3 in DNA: TGTGCCAGCAGTTTTATGGACAGTCCCTACGAGCAGTACTTC.

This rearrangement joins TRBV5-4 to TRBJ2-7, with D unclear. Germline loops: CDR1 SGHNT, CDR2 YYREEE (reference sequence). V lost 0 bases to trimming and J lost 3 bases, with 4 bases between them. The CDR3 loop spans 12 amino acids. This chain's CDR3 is CASSLDYYEQYF. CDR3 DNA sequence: TGTGCCAGCAGCTTGGACTACTACGAGCAGTACTTC.

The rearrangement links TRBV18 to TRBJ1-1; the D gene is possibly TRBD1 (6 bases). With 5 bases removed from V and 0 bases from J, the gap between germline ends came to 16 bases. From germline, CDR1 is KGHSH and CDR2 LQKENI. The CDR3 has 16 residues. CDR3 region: CASSGQWGKMNTEAFF. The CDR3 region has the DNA TGTGCCAGCTCAGGACAGTGGGGGAAGATGAACACTGAAGCTTTCTTT. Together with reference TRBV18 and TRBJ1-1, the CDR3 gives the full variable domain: NAGVMQNPRHLVRRRGQEARLRCSPMKGHSHVYWYRQLPEEGLKFMVYLQKENIIDESGMPKERFSAEFPKEGPSILRIQQVVRGDSAAYFCASSGQWGKMNTEAFFGQGTRLTVV.

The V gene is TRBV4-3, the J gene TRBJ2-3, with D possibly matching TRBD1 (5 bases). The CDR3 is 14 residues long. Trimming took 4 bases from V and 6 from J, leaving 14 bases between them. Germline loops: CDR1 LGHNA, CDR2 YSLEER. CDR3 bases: TGCGCCAGCAGCCCCAGAGAACAGGCGGATACGCAGTATTTT. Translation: CASSPREQADTQYF.

The CDR3 reads CASRQGFLPYGYTF. The CDR3 DNA sequence: TGTGCCAGCAGGCAGGGGTTTCTCCCCTATGGCTACACCTTC. The chain recombines TRBV5-6 with TRBJ1-2; D possibly corresponds to TRBD1 (6 bases). Trimming removed 5 bases from V and 4 bases from J, with 15 bases in between. Germline V gives CDR1 SGHDT, CDR2 YYEEEE. The CDR3 is made up of 14 amino acids.

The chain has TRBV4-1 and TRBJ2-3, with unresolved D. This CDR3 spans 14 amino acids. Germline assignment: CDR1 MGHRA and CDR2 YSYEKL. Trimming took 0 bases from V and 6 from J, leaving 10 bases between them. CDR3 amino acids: CASSQDQLGDTQYF. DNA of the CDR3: TGCGCCAGCAGCCAAGACCAGTTAGGGGATACGCAGTATTTT.

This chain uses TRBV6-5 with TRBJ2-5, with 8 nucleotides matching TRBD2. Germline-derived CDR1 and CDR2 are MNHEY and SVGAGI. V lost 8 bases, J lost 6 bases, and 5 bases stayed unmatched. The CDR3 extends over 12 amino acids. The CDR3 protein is CASAGGAKTQYF. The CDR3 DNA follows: TGTGCCAGCGCCGGGGGGGCGAAGACCCAGTACTTC.

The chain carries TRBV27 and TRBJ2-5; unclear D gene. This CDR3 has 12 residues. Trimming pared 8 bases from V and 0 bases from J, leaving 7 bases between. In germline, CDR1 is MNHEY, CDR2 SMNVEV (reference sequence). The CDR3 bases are TGTGCCAGCGGTAGGGACCAAGAGACCCAGTACTTC. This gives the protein CASGRDQETQYF.

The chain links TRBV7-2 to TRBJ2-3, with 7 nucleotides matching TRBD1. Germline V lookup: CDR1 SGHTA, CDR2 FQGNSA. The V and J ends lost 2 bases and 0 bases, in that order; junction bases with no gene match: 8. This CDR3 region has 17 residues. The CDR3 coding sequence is TGTGCCAGCAGCTTATTCGGACAGGCCGCTAGCACAGATACGCAGTATTTT. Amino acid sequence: CASSLFGQAASTDTQYF. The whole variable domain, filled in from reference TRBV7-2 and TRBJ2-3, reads GAGVSQSPSNKVTEKGKDVELRCDPISGHTALYWYRQSLGQGLEFLIYFQGNSAPDKSGLPSDRFSAERTGGSVSTLTIQRTQQEDSAVYLCASSLFGQAASTDTQYFGPGTRLTVL.

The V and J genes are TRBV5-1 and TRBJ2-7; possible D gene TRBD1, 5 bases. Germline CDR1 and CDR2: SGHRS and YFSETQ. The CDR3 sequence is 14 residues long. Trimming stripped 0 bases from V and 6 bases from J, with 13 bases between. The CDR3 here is CASSLEGNLSEQYF. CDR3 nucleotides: TGCGCCAGCAGCTTGGAGGGGAACCTGAGCGAGCAGTACTTC.

The CDR3 protein is CASVNGNTIYF. The CDR3 DNA is TGTGCCAGCGTTAATGGAAACACCATATATTTT. The J gene is TRBJ1-3, the V gene TRBV6-6, with D unresolved. Germline V CDR1 and CDR2: MNHNY, SVGAGI (reference sequence). V gave up 8 bases and J gave up 3 bases, with 5 bases separating them. The CDR3 is 11 residues long.

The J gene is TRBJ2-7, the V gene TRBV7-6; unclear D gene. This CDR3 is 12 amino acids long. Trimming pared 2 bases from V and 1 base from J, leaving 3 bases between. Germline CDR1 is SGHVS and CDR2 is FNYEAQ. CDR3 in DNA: TGTGCCAGCAGCTTATTTTCCTACGAGCAGTACTTC. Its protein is CASSLFSYEQYF.

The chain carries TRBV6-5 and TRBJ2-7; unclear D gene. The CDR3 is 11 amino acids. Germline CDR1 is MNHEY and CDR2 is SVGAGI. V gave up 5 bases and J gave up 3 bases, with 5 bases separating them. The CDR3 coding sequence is TGTGCCAGCAGTACCAACTACGAGCAGTACTTC. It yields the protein CASSTNYEQYF.

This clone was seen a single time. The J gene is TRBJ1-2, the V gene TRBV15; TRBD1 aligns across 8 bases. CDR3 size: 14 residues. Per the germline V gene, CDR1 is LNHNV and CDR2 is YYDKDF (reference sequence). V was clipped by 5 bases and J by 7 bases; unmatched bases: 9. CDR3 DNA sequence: TGTGCCACCAGCCTGGACAGGGCGGGACCTGGCTACACCTTC. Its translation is CATSLDRAGPGYTF.

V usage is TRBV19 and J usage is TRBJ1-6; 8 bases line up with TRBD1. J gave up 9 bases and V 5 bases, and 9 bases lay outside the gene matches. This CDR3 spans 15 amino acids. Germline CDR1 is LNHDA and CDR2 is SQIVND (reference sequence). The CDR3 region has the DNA TGTGCCAGTAGTCAGACAGGGGTCGGAATTTCACCCCTCCACTTT. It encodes CASSQTGVGISPLHF.